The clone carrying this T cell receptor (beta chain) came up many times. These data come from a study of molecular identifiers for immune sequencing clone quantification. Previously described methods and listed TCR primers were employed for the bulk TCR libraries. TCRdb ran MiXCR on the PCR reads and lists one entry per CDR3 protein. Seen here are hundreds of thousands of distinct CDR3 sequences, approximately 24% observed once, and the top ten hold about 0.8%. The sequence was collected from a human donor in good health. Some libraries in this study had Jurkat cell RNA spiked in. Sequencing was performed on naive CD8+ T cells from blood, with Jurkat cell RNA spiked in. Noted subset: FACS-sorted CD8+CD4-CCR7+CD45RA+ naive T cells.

CDR3 sequence: CASSPQRQGVDEKLFF. CDR3 DNA sequence: TGTGCCAGCAGCCCCCAAAGACAGGGGGTTGATGAAAAACTGTTTTTT. The genes are TRBV7-9 and TRBJ1-4; 9 bases line up with TRBD1. Germline V gene data show CDR1 as SEHNR and CDR2 as FQNEAQ (reference sequence). The ends lost 5 bases at V and 6 bases at J; junction bases unmatched: 10. This CDR3 has 16 amino acids. Complete variable domain (other parts from reference TRBV7-9 and TRBJ1-4): DTGVSQNPRHKITKRGQNVTFRCDPISEHNRLYWYRQTLGQGPEFLTYFQNEAQLEKSRLLSDRFSAERPKGSFSTLEIQRTEQGDSAMYLCASSPQRQGVDEKLFFGSGTQLSVL.